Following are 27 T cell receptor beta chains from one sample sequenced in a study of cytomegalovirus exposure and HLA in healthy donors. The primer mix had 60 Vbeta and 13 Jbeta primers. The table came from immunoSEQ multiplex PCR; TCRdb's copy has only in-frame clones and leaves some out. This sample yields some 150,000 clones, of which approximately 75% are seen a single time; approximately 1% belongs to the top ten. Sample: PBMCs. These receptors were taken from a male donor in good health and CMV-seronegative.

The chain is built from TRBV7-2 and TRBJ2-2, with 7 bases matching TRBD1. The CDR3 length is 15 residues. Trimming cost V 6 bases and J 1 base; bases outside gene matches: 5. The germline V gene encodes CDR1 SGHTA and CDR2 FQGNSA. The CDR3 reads CASRPGQLNTGELFF. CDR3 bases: TGTGCCAGCAGGCCGGGACAGCTGAACACCGGGGAGCTGTTTTTT.

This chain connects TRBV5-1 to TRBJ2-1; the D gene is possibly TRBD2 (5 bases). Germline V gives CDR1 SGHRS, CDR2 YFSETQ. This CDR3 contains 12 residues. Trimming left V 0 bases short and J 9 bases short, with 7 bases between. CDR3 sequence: CASSLAGIEQFF. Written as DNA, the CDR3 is TGCGCCAGCAGCTTGGCGGGGATTGAGCAGTTCTTC.

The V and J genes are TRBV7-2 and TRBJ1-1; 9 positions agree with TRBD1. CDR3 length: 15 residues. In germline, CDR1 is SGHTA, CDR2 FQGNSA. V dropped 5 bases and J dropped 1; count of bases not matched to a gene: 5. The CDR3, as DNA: TGTGCCAGCAGCCTCAGACAGGGGGGGAACACTGAAGCTTTCTTT. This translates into CASSLRQGGNTEAFF.

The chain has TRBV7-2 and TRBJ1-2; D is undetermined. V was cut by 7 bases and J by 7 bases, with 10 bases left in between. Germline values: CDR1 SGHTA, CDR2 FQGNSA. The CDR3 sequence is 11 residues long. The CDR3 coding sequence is TGTGCCAGCATTCGACCGGGTGGCTACACCTTC. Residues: CASIRPGGYTF.

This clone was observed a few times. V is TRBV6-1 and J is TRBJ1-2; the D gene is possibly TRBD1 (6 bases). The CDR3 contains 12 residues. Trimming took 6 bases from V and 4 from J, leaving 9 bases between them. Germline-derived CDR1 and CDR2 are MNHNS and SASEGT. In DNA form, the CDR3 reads TGTGCCAGCAGGATGGACAGCTATGGCTACACCTTC. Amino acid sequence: CASRMDSYGYTF.

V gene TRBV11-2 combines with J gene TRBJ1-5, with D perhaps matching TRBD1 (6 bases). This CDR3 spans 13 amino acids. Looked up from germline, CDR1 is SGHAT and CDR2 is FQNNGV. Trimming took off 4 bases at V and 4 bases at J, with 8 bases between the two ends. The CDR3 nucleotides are TGTGCCAGCAGCTGGGACACTAATCAGCCCCAGCATTTT. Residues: CASSWDTNQPQHF.

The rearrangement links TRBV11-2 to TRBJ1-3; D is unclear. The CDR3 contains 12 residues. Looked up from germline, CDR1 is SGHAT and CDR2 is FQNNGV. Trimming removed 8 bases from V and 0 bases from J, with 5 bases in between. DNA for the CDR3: TGTGCCAGCGAGTACTCTGGAAACACCATATATTTT. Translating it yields CASEYSGNTIYF.

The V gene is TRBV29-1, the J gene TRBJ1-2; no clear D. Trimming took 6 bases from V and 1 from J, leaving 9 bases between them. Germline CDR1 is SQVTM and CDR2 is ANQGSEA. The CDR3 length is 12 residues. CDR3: CSVGEGNYGYTF. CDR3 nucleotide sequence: TGCAGCGTGGGCGAGGGTAACTATGGCTACACCTTC.

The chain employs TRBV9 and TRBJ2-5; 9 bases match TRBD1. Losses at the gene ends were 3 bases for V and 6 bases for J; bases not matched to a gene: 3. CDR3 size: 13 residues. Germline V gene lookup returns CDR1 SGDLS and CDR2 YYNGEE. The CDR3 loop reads CASSEQGAKTQYF. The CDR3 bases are TGTGCCAGCAGCGAACAGGGGGCGAAGACCCAGTACTTC. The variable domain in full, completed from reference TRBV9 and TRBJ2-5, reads DSGVTQTPKHLITATGQRVTLRCSPRSGDLSVYWYQQSLDQGLQFLIQYYNGEERAKGNILERFSAQQFPDLHSELNLSSLELGDSALYFCASSEQGAKTQYFGPGTRLLVL.

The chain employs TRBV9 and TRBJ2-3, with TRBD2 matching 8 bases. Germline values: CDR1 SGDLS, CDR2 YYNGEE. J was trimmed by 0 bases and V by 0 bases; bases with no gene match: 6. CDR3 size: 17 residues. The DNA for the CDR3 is TGTGCCAGCAGCGTAGAGGCGGGGGGCTCTAGCACAGATACGCAGTATTTT. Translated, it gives CASSVEAGGSSTDTQYF.

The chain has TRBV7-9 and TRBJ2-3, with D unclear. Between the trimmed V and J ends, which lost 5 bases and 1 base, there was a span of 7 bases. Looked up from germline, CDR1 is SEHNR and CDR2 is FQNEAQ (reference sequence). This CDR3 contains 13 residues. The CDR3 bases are TGTGCCAGCAGCCAAGCACGCACAGATACGCAGTATTTT. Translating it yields CASSQARTDTQYF.

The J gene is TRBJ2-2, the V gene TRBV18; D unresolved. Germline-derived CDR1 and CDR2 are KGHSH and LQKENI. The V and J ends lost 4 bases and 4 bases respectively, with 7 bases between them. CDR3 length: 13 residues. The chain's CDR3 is CASSRASTGELFF. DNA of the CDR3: TGTGCCAGCTCACGCGCCTCCACCGGGGAGCTGTTTTTT.

CDR3 nucleotide sequence: TGTGCCAGCAGCTTGCCACAGGGCGGCACTGAAGCTTTCTTT. This encodes CASSLPQGGTEAFF. This chain connects TRBV5-5 to TRBJ1-1; D is perhaps TRBD1 (6 bases). Germline V gene sequence: CDR1 SGHKS, CDR2 YYEKEE (reference sequence). There are 14 residues in the CDR3. The V gene lost 1 base and the J gene lost 4 bases, with 11 bases spanning the gap.

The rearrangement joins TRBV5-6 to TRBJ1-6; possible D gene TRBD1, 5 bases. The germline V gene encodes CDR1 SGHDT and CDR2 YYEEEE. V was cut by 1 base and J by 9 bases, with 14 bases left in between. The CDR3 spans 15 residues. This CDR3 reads CASSLQGLWSSPLHF. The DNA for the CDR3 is TGTGCCAGCAGCTTGCAGGGTCTCTGGAGTTCACCCCTCCACTTT.

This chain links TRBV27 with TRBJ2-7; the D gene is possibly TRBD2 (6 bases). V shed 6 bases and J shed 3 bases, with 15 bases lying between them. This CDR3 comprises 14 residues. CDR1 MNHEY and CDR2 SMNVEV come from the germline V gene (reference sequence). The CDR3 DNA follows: TGTGCCAGCAGCATGGAGGGGACCCGCTACGAGCAGTACTTC. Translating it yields CASSMEGTRYEQYF.

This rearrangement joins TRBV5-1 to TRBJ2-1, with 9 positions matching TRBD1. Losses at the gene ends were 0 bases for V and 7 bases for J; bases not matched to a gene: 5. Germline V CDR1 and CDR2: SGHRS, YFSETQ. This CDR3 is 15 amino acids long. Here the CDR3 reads CASSLVVGQGNEQFF. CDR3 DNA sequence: TGCGCCAGCAGCTTGGTCGTGGGACAGGGAAATGAGCAGTTCTTC. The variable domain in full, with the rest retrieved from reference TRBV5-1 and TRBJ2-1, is KAGVTQTPRYLIKTRGQQVTLSCSPISGHRSVSWYQQTPGQGLQFLFEYFSETQRNKGNFPGRFSGRQFSNSRSEMNVSTLELGDSALYLCASSLVVGQGNEQFFGPGTRLTVL.

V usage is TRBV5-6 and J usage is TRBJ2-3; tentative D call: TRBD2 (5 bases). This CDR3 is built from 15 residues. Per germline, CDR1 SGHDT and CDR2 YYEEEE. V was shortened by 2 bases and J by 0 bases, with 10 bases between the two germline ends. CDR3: CASSFFGESTDTQYF. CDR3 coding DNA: TGTGCCAGCAGCTTTTTCGGGGAGAGCACAGATACGCAGTATTTT.

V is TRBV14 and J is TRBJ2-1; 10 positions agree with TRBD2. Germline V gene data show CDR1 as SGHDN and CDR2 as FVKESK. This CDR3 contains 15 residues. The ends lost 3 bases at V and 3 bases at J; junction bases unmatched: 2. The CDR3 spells CASSQIAGGYNEQFF. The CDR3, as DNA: TGTGCCAGCAGCCAGATAGCGGGGGGCTACAATGAGCAGTTCTTC.

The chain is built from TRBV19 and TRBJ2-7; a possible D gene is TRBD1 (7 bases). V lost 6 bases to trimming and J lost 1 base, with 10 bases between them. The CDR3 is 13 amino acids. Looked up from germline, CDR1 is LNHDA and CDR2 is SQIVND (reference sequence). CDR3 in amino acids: CASRGGQSYEQYF. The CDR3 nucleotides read TGTGCCAGTAGGGGGGGACAGTCCTACGAGCAGTACTTC.

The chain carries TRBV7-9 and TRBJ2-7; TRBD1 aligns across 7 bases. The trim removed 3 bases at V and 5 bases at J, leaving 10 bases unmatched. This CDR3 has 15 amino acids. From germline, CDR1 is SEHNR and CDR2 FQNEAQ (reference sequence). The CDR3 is CASSFGQVIGDEQYF. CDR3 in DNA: TGTGCCAGCAGCTTCGGACAGGTTATCGGTGACGAGCAGTACTTC.

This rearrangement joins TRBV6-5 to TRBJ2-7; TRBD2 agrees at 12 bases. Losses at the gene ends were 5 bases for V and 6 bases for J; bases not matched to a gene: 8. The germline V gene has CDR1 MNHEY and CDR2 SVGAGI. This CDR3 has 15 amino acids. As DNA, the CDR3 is TGTGCCAGCAGTAGTCGGACTAGCGGGGACGGCGAGCAGTACTTC. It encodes CASSSRTSGDGEQYF.

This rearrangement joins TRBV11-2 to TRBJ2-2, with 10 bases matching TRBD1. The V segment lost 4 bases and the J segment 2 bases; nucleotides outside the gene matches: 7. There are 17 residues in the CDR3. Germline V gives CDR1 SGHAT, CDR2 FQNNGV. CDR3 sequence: CASSSTRTGGNTGELFF. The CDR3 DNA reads TGTGCCAGCAGCTCCACCCGGACAGGGGGTAACACCGGGGAGCTGTTTTTT. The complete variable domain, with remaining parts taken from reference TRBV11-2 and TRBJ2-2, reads EAGVAQSPRYKIIEKRQSVAFWCNPISGHATLYWYQQILGQGPKLLIQFQNNGVVDDSQLPKDRFSAERLKGVDSTLKIQPAKLEDSAVYLCASSSTRTGGNTGELFFGEGSRLTVL.

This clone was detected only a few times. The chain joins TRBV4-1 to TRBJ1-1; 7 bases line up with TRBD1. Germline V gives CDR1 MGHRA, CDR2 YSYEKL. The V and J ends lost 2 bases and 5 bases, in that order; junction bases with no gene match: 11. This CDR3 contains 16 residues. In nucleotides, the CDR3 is TGCGCCAGCAGCCAAAGTCGACAGGGCTGGAGGACTGAAGCTTTCTTT. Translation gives CASSQSRQGWRTEAFF.

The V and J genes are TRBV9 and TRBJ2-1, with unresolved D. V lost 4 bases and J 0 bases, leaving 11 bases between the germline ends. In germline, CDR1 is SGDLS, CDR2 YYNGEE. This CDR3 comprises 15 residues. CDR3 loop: CASSPRLGSYNEQFF. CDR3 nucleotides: TGTGCCAGCAGCCCCCGCCTCGGCTCCTACAATGAGCAGTTCTTC.

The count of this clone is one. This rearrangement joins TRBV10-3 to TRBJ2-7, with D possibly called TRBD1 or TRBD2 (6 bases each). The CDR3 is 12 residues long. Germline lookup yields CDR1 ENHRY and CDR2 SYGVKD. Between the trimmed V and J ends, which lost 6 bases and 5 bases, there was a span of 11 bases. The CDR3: CAIREGGHEQYF. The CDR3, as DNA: TGTGCCATCAGGGAGGGGGGCCACGAGCAGTACTTC.

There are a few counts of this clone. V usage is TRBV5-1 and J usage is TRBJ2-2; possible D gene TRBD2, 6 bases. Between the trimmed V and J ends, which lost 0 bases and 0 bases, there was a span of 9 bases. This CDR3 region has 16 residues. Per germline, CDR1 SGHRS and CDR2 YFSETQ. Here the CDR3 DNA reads TGCGCCAGCAGCTTGGCGAGGGAGGCGAACACCGGGGAGCTGTTTTTT. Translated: CASSLAREANTGELFF.

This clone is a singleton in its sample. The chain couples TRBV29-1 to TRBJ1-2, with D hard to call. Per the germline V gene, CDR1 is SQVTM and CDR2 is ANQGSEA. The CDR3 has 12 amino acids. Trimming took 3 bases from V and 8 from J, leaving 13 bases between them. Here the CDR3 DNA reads TGCAGCGTTGATCCCCGGGGATCCGGCTACACCTTC. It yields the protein CSVDPRGSGYTF.